This T cell receptor (beta chain) derives from a study of beta chain features in type 1 diabetes. Broader study findings: A possible short-template PCR bias applies equally to patients and controls. For type 1 diabetes patients, VDJ junctions showed fewer insertions and more deletions. All four CD4+ subsets of Type 1 diabetes patients contained TCRB CDR3s that were moderately but significantly shorter. In these data, an HLA type influence on TCRB rearrangement remained unresolved.

Germline CDR1 reads LNHDA; CDR2 reads SQIVND (reference sequence). The CDR3 length is 15 residues. V was shortened by 5 bases and J by 2 bases, with 13 bases between the two germline ends. Purity of each sorted population was above 95%. The investigators reverse transcribed all of the isolated RNA, so they sequenced expressed TCRB transcripts. Clones were sequenced by immunoSEQ multiplex PCR, and TCRdb holds only the in-frame ones, with some missing. Seen here are approximately 360,000 clones, roughly 13% observed once, and the top ten hold about 0.01%. This clone appeared a single time. No antigen is known for it.

The TCR sequence derives from a woman under 30 with type 1 diabetes. The chain combines TRBV19 with TRBJ1-5; D uncertain. Sequencing used naive CD4+ T cells from blood. The DNA for the CDR3 is TGTGCCAGTAGTCCGGATCCAGCGGGCAATCAGCCCCAGCATTTT. Its protein product is CASSPDPAGNQPQHF.